The present TCR beta chain was sequenced within a study of cytomegalovirus exposure and HLA in healthy donors. General study results and limits: A later analysis found most CMV-associated TCR beta chains apparently HLA-restricted. Presence/absence analyses treated sequencing depth as roughly uniform across donors.

While unrecorded immune exposures were likely, the donors were nominally healthy when sampled. Comment on this clone: No antigen is known for it.

Primers included in the PCR were 60 Vbeta and 13 Jbeta primers. The assay was immunoSEQ multiplex PCR, and TCRdb's table has in-frame clones only and misses some. The repertoire holds more than 150,000 clones, with roughly 85% as singletons. Trimming left V 4 bases short and J 0 bases short, with 8 bases between. The CDR3 loop spans 14 amino acids. Germline values: CDR1 SNHLY, CDR2 FYNNEI. The sequence was collected from a man aged 50-60 years in good health and CMV-seropositive. The sample comprised PBMCs. The V call is TRBV2, the J call TRBJ2-3; D remains ambiguous. CDR3 nucleotides: TGTGCCAGCAGTGTATTAGCTAGCACAGATACGCAGTATTTT. It codes for CASSVLASTDTQYF. Based on the CDR3 plus reference TRBV2 and TRBJ2-3, the full variable domain is EPEVTQTPSHQVTQMGQEVILRCVPISNHLYFYWYRQILGQKVEFLVSFYNNEISEKSEIFDDQFSVERPDGSNFTLKIRSTKLEDSAMYFCASSVLASTDTQYFGPGTRLTVL.